The rows below give T cell receptor beta chains drawn from one sample of a study of T cell repertoires in cytomegalovirus infection. From the reads, TCRdb called clonotypes with MiXCR, one entry per CDR3 protein. The sample has under 350,000 distinct CDR3 sequences, more than 8% seen once; the top ten hold roughly 4%. The sample taken for sequencing was PBMCs. Receptors were obtained from a human donor in good health (CMV status not recorded). Some clones in this sample may be carry-over from other donors' samples. CDR3s include the opening cysteine and the closing phenylalanine or tryptophan. The D gene is left open where the match is weak. Expanded clones get a size class; other rows say once, few or many, or leave the size out.

v_call	clone_size	d_call	j_call	cdr3_nt	cdr3_aa
TRBV7-6	many	TRBD2	TRBJ2-7	TGTGCCAGCAGCTTATCTGCGACTAGCGGGACTACCCTCCACGAGCAGTACTTC	CASSLSATSGTTLHEQYF
TRBV14	-	-	TRBJ2-2	TGTGCCAGCAGCCGATACTCAGGGTCGGACACCGGGGAGCTGTTTTTT	CASSRYSGSDTGELFF
TRBV7-6	many	-	TRBJ2-3	TGTGCCAGCAGCTTAGGGGCCAGTGGTGGCACAGATACGCAGTATTTT	CASSLGASGGTDTQYF
TRBV27	-	-	TRBJ2-5	TGTGCCAGCAGTTTAAGCAAGGGACAAGAGACCCAGTACTTC	CASSLSKGQETQYF
TRBV28	-	-	TRBJ2-3	TGTGCCAGCAGTCTAGAAATAGCTTCGCAGTATTTT	CASSLEIASQYF
TRBV19	few	-	TRBJ2-6	TGTGCCAGTAAACGGGGGAGTATATCTGGGGCCAACGTCCTGACTTTC	CASKRGSISGANVLTF
TRBV5-6	many	TRBD1	TRBJ2-5	TGTGCCAGCAGCCCCCCTAGGGGGCCTAGAGAGACCCAGTACTTC	CASSPPRGPRETQYF
TRBV19	few	-	TRBJ1-4	TGTGCCAGTAGTATATCGGTCGTGGGGAATGAAAAACTGTTTTTT	CASSISVVGNEKLFF
TRBV12-3/TRBV12-4	few	-	TRBJ2-1	TGTGCCAGCAAGTTTCTTAACCGGGAAAAAGCTGGGGATGAGCAGTTCTTC	CASKFLNREKAGDEQFF
TRBV5-1	-	TRBD1	TRBJ2-2	TGCGCCAGCAGCCCAGGAGAAGGGGGCTCCGGGGAGCTGTTTTTT	CASSPGEGGSGELFF
TRBV28	-	-	TRBJ2-7	TGTGCCAGCTGCGTACTTTCGGGAGACGGCTGCGAGCAGTACTTC	CASCVLSGDGCEQYF
TRBV20-1	many	-	TRBJ2-7	TGCAGTGCTCGCGGGGCCAATCCGCGCTCCTACGAGCAGTACTTC	CSARGANPRSYEQYF
TRBV4-1	many	-	TRBJ1-1	TGCGCCAGCAGCCAAGATGCGGGGAGGGTGAACACTGAAGCTTTCTTT	CASSQDAGRVNTEAFF
TRBV5-4	many	-	TRBJ2-3	TGTGCCAGCAGCAGGTTGCCCGGGGGCGCTCGCACAGATACGCAGTATTTT	CASSRLPGGARTDTQYF
TRBV7-2	many	TRBD2	TRBJ2-3	TGTGCCAGCAGCCCTAGCGGGGGCCTCACAGATACGCAGTATTTT	CASSPSGGLTDTQYF
TRBV12-3/TRBV12-4	many	TRBD2	TRBJ2-1	TGTGCCAGCAGTTACGGGACTAGCGGATCCTACAATGAGCAGTTCTTC	CASSYGTSGSYNEQFF
TRBV7-2	-	TRBD2	TRBJ2-7	TGTGCCAGCAGCCTGGGACTAGCGGGAGTTACTTACGAGCAGTACTTC	CASSLGLAGVTYEQYF
TRBV5-4	-	-	TRBJ1-4	TGTGCCAGCAGCTTGGGGACCTCAGTCCGTGAAAAACTGTTTTTT	CASSLGTSVREKLFF
TRBV7-9	many	-	TRBJ1-5	TGTGCCAGCAGCTTATCCCAGGGACCGTCCTGGGGCAATCAGCCCCAGCATTTT	CASSLSQGPSWGNQPQHF
TRBV12-3/TRBV12-4	-	TRBD2	TRBJ2-1	TGTGCCAGCAGTTCCACTAGCGGGAGGGCCTACCCTAAGAATGAGCAGTTCTTC	CASSSTSGRAYPKNEQFF
TRBV7-6	many	-	TRBJ1-6	TGTGCCAGCAGAGCTACGACAGGTCAAGAGACGCCCCTCCACTTT	CASRATTGQETPLHF
TRBV28	many	TRBD1	TRBJ2-5	TGTGCCAGCAGTTTGTCAGGGGGATCCCAAGAGACCCAGTACTTC	CASSLSGGSQETQYF
TRBV7-2	many	TRBD1	TRBJ2-5	TGTGCCAGCAGCTCGGGACAGATTGGAGAGACCCAGTACTTC	CASSSGQIGETQYF
TRBV7-2	few	-	TRBJ2-2	TGTGCCAGCAGCCCATATCTCGGCACCGGGGAGCTGTTTTTT	CASSPYLGTGELFF
TRBV4-3	-	-	TRBJ1-5	TGCGCCAGCAGCCAAGATAACCAGTTCAATCAGCCCCAGCATTTT	CASSQDNQFNQPQHF
TRBV29-1	-	-	TRBJ1-1	TGCAGCGTTGAAGGCAAAGGGGGTGAAGCTTTCTTT	CSVEGKGGEAFF
TRBV7-2	many	TRBD2	TRBJ2-3	TGTGCCAGCAGCTTTAGGGCGGGGGGGCGGGCAGATACGCAGTATTTT	CASSFRAGGRADTQYF
TRBV7-6	-	-	TRBJ2-1	TGTGCCAGCAGCTTAGTAGCGAGCTCCTACAATGAGCAGTTCTTC	CASSLVASSYNEQFF
TRBV20-1	-	TRBD2	TRBJ2-7	TGCAGTGCTAGAGATGTGGGCGGGGGTTTCTCCTACGAGCAGTACTTC	CSARDVGGGFSYEQYF
TRBV12-3/TRBV12-4	-	-	TRBJ2-7	TGTGCCAGCAGTTACAGGGCCGGTCTGGGCGAGCAGTACTTC	CASSYRAGLGEQYF
TRBV19	few	-	TRBJ2-6	TGTGCCAGTAATCTCCAGGGAGCTGGGGCCAACGTCCTGACTTTC	CASNLQGAGANVLTF
TRBV7-2	many	-	TRBJ1-5	TGTGCCAGCAGCCCGCGGACAGTTGCTAATCAGCCCCAGCATTTT	CASSPRTVANQPQHF
TRBV28	-	-	TRBJ1-3	TGTGCCAGCAGTTCCCCCGACAGACCTCATGGAAACACCATATATTTT	CASSSPDRPHGNTIYF
TRBV28	-	TRBD2	TRBJ2-1	TGTGCCAGCAGTTTTCCCCCCTTCGGGAGGGCTAATCCTGAGCAGTTCTTC	CASSFPPFGRANPEQFF
TRBV6-1	-	TRBD2	TRBJ2-7	TGTGCCAGCAGTGAAGGACTAGCGGGAAACTCCTACGAGCAGTACTTC	CASSEGLAGNSYEQYF
TRBV7-2	many	-	TRBJ2-5	TGTGCCAGCAGCTTGGCGGGGGCCGGGACGTTCGAGACCCAGTACTTC	CASSLAGAGTFETQYF
TRBV7-2	many	-	TRBJ2-7	TGTGCCAGCAGCTTATTGCTCCCGTCCTCCTACGAGCAGTACTTC	CASSLLLPSSYEQYF
TRBV27	-	-	TRBJ1-5	TGTGCCAGCCGCGGGGGGGGTGGTCAGCCCCAGCATTTT	CASRGGGGQPQHF
TRBV7-2	many	TRBD2	TRBJ2-5	TGTGCCAGCAGCCGGACTAGCGGGGGCCAAGAGACCCAGTACTTC	CASSRTSGGQETQYF
TRBV7-2	few	-	TRBJ1-2	TGTGCCAGCAGCCGTCCGGGGCCCTCCTATGGCTACACCTTC	CASSRPGPSYGYTF
TRBV11-2	few	TRBD1	TRBJ1-2	TGTGCCAGCAGCGTCAGACAGGGTGGGGGCTACACCTTC	CASSVRQGGGYTF
TRBV7-2	many	-	TRBJ2-4	TGTGCCAGCAGCTTAGTTCGACAGGGAGGAGCCAAAAACATTCAGTACTTC	CASSLVRQGGAKNIQYF
TRBV28	few	-	TRBJ1-3	TGTGCCAGCAGTTTCGCAGGGACGGGAAACACCATATATTTT	CASSFAGTGNTIYF
TRBV7-9	many	-	TRBJ2-3	TGTGCCAGCAGCTTAGGGGGCCCCTCCCCGCAGTATTTT	CASSLGGPSPQYF
TRBV20-1	-	-	TRBJ1-2	TGCAGTGCGGAAAATAACAGGGTTGAATATGGCTACACCTTC	CSAENNRVEYGYTF
TRBV7-8	-	TRBD1	TRBJ2-7	TGTGCCAGCAGCTTAGGGACAGGGATGGGCGAGCAGTACTTC	CASSLGTGMGEQYF
TRBV5-4	few	TRBD2	TRBJ2-7	TGTGCCAGCAGCGCCGGGACTAGCGGGATTTACGAGCAGTACTTC	CASSAGTSGIYEQYF
TRBV29-1	-	-	TRBJ2-2	TGCAGCGGACTACAGTCGAACACCGGGGAGCTGTTTTTT	CSGLQSNTGELFF
TRBV9	-	-	TRBJ1-3	TGTGCCAGCAGCCCTAGGAGAGGCGCCGGAAACACCATATATTTT	CASSPRRGAGNTIYF
TRBV18	few	-	TRBJ2-5	TGTGCCAGCTCACCAGAGACCCAAGAGACCCAGTACTTC	CASSPETQETQYF
TRBV6-6	few	TRBD1	TRBJ2-1	TGTGCCAGCTACAGGGGCTACAATGAGCAGTTCTTC	CASYRGYNEQFF
TRBV6-2/TRBV6-3	many	-	TRBJ1-5	TGTGCCAGCAGCGGACAGTTGGGCAATCAGCCCCAGCATTTT	CASSGQLGNQPQHF
TRBV7-9	few	TRBD2	TRBJ2-1	TGTGCCACCGAGGGGGGACTAGTGGTCTACAATGAGCAGTTCTTC	CATEGGLVVYNEQFF
TRBV5-1	many	-	TRBJ1-1	TGCGCCAGCAGCTCGGATCTGGCCACTGAAGCTTTCTTT	CASSSDLATEAFF